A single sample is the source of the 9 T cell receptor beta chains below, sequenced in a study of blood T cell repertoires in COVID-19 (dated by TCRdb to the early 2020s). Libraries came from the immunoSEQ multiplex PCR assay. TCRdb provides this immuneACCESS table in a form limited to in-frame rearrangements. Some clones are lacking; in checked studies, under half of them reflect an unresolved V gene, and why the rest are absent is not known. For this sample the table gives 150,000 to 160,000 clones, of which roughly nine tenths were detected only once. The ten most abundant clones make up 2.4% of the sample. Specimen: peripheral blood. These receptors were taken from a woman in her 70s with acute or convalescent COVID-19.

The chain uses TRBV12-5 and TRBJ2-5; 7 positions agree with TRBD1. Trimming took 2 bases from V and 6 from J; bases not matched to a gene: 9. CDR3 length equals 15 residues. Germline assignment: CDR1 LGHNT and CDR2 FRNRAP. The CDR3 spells CASGLRQGSLKTQYF. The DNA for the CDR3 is TGTGCTAGTGGTTTGCGACAGGGTTCTTTGAAGACCCAGTACTTC.

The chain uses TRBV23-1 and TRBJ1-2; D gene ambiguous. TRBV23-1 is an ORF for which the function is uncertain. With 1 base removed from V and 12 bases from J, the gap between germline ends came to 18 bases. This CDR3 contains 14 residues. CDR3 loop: CASSQFNAQALNTF. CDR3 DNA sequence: TGCGCCAGCAGTCAATTCAATGCCCAAGCCCTCAACACCTTC.

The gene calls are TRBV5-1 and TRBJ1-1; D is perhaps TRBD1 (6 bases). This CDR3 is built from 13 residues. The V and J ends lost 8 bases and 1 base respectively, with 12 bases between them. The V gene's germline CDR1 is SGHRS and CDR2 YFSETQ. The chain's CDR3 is CASNREGNTEAFF. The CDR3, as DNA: TGCGCCAGTAACAGGGAGGGGAACACTGAAGCTTTCTTT.

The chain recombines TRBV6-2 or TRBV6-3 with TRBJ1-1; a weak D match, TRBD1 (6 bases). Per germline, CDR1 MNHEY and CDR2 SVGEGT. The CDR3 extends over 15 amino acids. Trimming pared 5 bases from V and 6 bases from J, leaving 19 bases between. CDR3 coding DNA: TGTGCCAGCAGTCCAACACCGGGGGGGCCCGCTGAAGCTTTCTTT. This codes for CASSPTPGGPAEAFF.

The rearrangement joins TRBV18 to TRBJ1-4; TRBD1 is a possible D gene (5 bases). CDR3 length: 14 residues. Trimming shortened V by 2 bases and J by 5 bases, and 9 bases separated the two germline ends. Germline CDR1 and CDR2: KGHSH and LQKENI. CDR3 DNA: TGTGCCAGCTCACCAGGGGGGAAGAATGAAAAACTGTTTTTT. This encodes CASSPGGKNEKLFF.

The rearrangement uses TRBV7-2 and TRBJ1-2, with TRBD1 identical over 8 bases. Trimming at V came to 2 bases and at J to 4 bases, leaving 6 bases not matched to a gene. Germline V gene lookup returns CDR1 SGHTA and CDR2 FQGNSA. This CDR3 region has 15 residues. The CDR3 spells CASSLHGQGSYGYTF. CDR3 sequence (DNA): TGTGCCAGCAGCTTACACGGACAGGGCAGCTATGGCTACACCTTC.

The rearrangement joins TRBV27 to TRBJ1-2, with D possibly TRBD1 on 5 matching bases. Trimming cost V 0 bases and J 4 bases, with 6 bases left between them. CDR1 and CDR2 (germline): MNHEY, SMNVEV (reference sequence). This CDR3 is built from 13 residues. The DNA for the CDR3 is TGTGCCAGCAGTTTATCTAGGGGCTATGGCTACACCTTC. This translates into CASSLSRGYGYTF.

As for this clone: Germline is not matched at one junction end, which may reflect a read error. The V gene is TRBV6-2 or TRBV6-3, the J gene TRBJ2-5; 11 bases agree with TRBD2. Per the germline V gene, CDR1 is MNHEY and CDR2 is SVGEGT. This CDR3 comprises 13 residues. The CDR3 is CASSSPGLAARDF. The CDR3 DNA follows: TGTGCCAGCAGTTCGCCGGGACTAGCGGCCCGGGACTTC.

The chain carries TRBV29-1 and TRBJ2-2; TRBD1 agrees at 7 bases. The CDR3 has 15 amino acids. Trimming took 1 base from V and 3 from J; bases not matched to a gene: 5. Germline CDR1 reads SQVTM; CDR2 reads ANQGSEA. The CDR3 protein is CSVEGGDSYTGELFF. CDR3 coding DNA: TGCAGCGTTGAAGGAGGGGACAGTTACACCGGGGAGCTGTTTTTT.